A selection of T cell receptor beta chains follows, all from one sample in a study of T-cell reconstitution after alpha-beta-depleted transplantation in children. Each CDR3 protein gets one entry after TCRdb re-called the PCR reads with MiXCR. Here the sample spans around 480,000 distinct CDR3 sequences, 32% being singletons. The specimen was PBMCs from the stem cell graft donor, collected from the stem cell graft. These receptors originate from a human donor who donated a stem cell graft to a child with aplastic anemia. Both conserved end residues are part of each CDR3. A D gene is named only where the DNA matches it firmly. Clone size appears in some rows only: once, few, many, or a class for an expanded clone.

-,TRBJ1-2,-,TRBV2,TGTGCCAGCAGAGAAAGTACAGTTACTAACTATGGCTACACCTTC,CASRESTVTNYGYTF
-,TRBJ1-4,TRBD1,TRBV6-5,TGTGCCAGCAGTTCCAAGGGGGCGGTTAGTGAAAAACTGTTTTTT,CASSSKGAVSEKLFF
few,TRBJ1-5,-,TRBV7-8,TGTGCCAGCAGCTTAGACAGCTATAGCAATCAGCCCCAGCATTTT,CASSLDSYSNQPQHF
-,TRBJ1-1,TRBD1,TRBV20-1,TGCAGTGCTTCTCTTGCAGCGGGACAGGGTATGAACACTGAAGCTTTCTTT,CSASLAAGQGMNTEAFF
few,TRBJ1-1,TRBD1,TRBV30,TGTGCCTGGAGTACAGGGACAGGGAGAACTGAAGCTTTCTTT,CAWSTGTGRTEAFF
once,TRBJ2-1,TRBD1,TRBV18,TGTGCCAGCTCTGACAGGGTTTGGGAGCAGTTCTTC,CASSDRVWEQFF
-,TRBJ1-2,-,TRBV6-5,TGTGCCAGCAGCTACGCAGCTAACTATGGCTACACCTTC,CASSYAANYGYTF
few,TRBJ2-1,TRBD1,TRBV30,TGTGCCTGGAGTACAGGGGGTTTCTCCTACAATGAGCAGTTCTTC,CAWSTGGFSYNEQFF
-,TRBJ2-7,-,TRBV7-9,TGTGCCAGCAGGGGTGGGGTCTACGAGCAGTACTTC,CASRGGVYEQYF
-,TRBJ1-5,-,TRBV5-6,TGTGCCAGCACCGCAGGGGGCAATCAGCCCCAGCATTTT,CASTAGGNQPQHF
-,TRBJ1-1,-,TRBV10-1,TGCGCCAGCAGTGAGTCGTTTCTCGGGGTCACTGAAGCTTTCTTT,CASSESFLGVTEAFF